This TCR beta chain comes out of a study of T cell repertoires in cytomegalovirus infection. Each CDR3 protein is one row after TCRdb ran MiXCR on the reads. The table lists fewer than 200,000 distinct CDR3 sequences, 15% to 20% of them singletons. The CDR3 has 14 residues. V was clipped by 2 bases and J by 7 bases, with 12 bases between them. Looked up from germline, CDR1 is MGHRA and CDR2 is YSYEKL. This clonotype was seen many times. The sample consisted of PBMCs. The chain uses TRBV4-1 and TRBJ2-1; D ambiguous. The sequence was collected from a human donor in good health (CMV status not recorded). Some clones in this sample may be carry-over from other donors' samples. The CDR3, as DNA: TGCGCCAGCAGCCAACCTTTTTTAGGAAATGAGCAGTTCTTC. Residues: CASSQPFLGNEQFF.